The next 22 T cell receptor beta chains were all read from a single sample in a study of T cell responses to AZD1222 COVID-19 vaccine. Using immunoSEQ multiplex PCR, the repertoire was profiled, and TCRdb retains in-frame clones only, with some absent. Among over 150,000 clones listed, roughly 90% were seen once. Sequenced here: peripheral blood, sampled on day 0 of AZD1222 vaccination. The receptors originated from an adult in good health.

This rearrangement joins TRBV4-3 to TRBJ1-1; no clear D gene. The V end lost 0 bases, the J end lost 2 bases, and 7 bases lay between the germline ends. The CDR3 covers 14 residues. Germline V gene data show CDR1 as LGHNA and CDR2 as YSLEER. The CDR3, as DNA: TGCGCCAGCAGCCAAGATAGGCAAAACACTGAAGCTTTCTTT. Amino acids: CASSQDRQNTEAFF.

This sequence joins TRBV19 and TRBJ1-2, with TRBD1 identical over 10 bases. CDR3 length: 17 residues. CDR1 and CDR2 from the germline V gene are LNHDA and SQIVND (reference sequence). V trimming: 4 bases; J trimming: 3 bases; junction bases outside the gene matches: 11. The chain's CDR3 is CASSRRQGANPYYGYTF. Written as DNA, the CDR3 is TGTGCCAGTAGTAGAAGACAGGGGGCGAACCCTTACTATGGCTACACCTTC.

This sequence joins TRBV6-5 and TRBJ1-1; no firm D call. CDR1 is MNHEY, CDR2 SVGAGI, per germline. The CDR3 runs 11 residues. V lost 6 bases to trimming and J lost 7 bases, with 9 bases between them. CDR3 region: CASRRTGEAFF. The CDR3 DNA reads TGTGCCAGCAGGCGCACGGGTGAAGCTTTCTTT.

V usage is TRBV12-3 or TRBV12-4 and J usage is TRBJ1-2; D is possibly TRBD1 (6 bases). The CDR3 is 12 amino acids. Trimming pared 6 bases from V and 4 bases from J, leaving 9 bases between. The CDR3 DNA sequence: TGTGCCAGCAGCCGACAGGTCTATGGCTACACCTTC. Its protein product is CASSRQVYGYTF.

This rearrangement joins TRBV4-1 to TRBJ2-5; D is perhaps TRBD1 or TRBD2 (7 bases each). The length of the CDR3 is 17 residues. Trimming took 1 base from V and 5 from J, leaving 20 bases between them. Germline CDR1 MGHRA, CDR2 YSYEKL. CDR3 DNA: TGCGCCAGCAGCCAAGCACAGATCCTTCAGGGGGGGGAGACCCAGTACTTC. This translates into CASSQAQILQGGETQYF.

The rearrangement links TRBV29-1 to TRBJ2-3; D assignment may be TRBD1 or TRBD2 (5 bases each). The CDR3 extends over 14 amino acids. The germline V gene encodes CDR1 SQVTM and CDR2 ANQGSEA. V was pared by 2 bases and J by 4 bases, with 13 bases between. The CDR3 loop is CSVERGFSADTQYF. DNA for the CDR3: TGCAGCGTTGAACGGGGCTTTAGCGCAGATACGCAGTATTTT.

The chain employs TRBV19 and TRBJ1-1; D is unresolved. V lost 7 bases and J 7 bases, leaving 13 bases between the germline ends. The CDR3 is 12 amino acids. The V gene's germline CDR1 is LNHDA and CDR2 SQIVND (reference sequence). The CDR3 DNA reads as TGTGCCAGTATCTCACCAGGCCGTGAAGCTTTCTTT. Encoded protein: CASISPGREAFF.

The J gene is TRBJ2-7, the V gene TRBV7-9, with 9 bases that match TRBD1. The germline gives CDR1 SEHNR, CDR2 FQNEAQ (reference sequence). The V gene end was trimmed by 5 bases and the J gene end by 3 bases; junction bases not matched to a gene: 8. This CDR3 has 15 amino acids. The CDR3 loop is CASSHMTDRGYEQYF. The CDR3 nucleotides read TGTGCCAGCAGCCATATGACGGACAGGGGCTACGAGCAGTACTTC.

The chain is built from TRBV25-1 and TRBJ1-2; no clear D gene. There are 13 residues in the CDR3. The germline V and J ends were trimmed by 3 bases and 9 bases, with 14 bases remaining between them. Germline CDR1 reads MGHDK; CDR2 reads SYGVNS. The CDR3 loop is CASSDEGASRYTF. CDR3 coding DNA: TGTGCCAGCAGTGATGAGGGAGCTAGTCGCTACACCTTC.

This chain links TRBV28 with TRBJ1-2; D may be TRBD1 (6 bases). Germline loops: CDR1 MDHEN, CDR2 SYDVKM. CDR3 size: 13 residues. The V gene lost 6 bases and the J gene lost 4 bases, with 12 bases spanning the gap. The CDR3 loop is CASRSTGFYGYTF. In nucleotides, the CDR3 is TGTGCCAGCAGGTCTACAGGGTTCTATGGCTACACCTTC.

The chain carries TRBV24-1 and TRBJ1-5, with 7 bases matching TRBD1. Germline assignment: CDR1 KGHDR and CDR2 SFDVKD. V shed 5 bases, J shed 2 bases, and the junction held 2 bases outside the gene matches. CDR3 length: 14 residues. The CDR3 DNA sequence: TGTGCCACCAGTGCCGACAGGGGCAATCAGCCCCAGCATTTT. Translated: CATSADRGNQPQHF.

J is TRBJ2-3 and V is TRBV7-3; 9 nucleotides align to TRBD2. The germline CDR1 and CDR2 sequences are SGHTA and FQGTGA. Trimming at V came to 5 bases and at J to 4 bases, leaving 10 bases not matched to a gene. The CDR3 has 16 amino acids. CDR3: CASSTRTSEVADTQYF. CDR3 nucleotides: TGTGCCAGCAGCACCAGGACTAGCGAAGTTGCAGATACGCAGTATTTT. The full variable domain, with the rest looked up from reference TRBV7-3 and TRBJ2-3, is GAGVSQTPSNKVTEKGKYVELRCDPISGHTALYWYRQSLGQGPEFLIYFQGTGAADDSGLPNDRFFAVRPEGSVSTLKIQRTERGDSAVYLCASSTRTSEVADTQYFGPGTRLTVL.

This clone has just one count. The V gene is TRBV7-2, the J gene TRBJ1-1; D gene unclear. The V end was cut by 2 bases, the J end by 2 bases, with 6 bases between. Germline V gives CDR1 SGHTA, CDR2 FQGNSA. CDR3 size: 13 residues. The CDR3 DNA follows: TGTGCCAGCAGCTTACGTTTAAACACTGAAGCTTTCTTT. Its translation: CASSLRLNTEAFF. Together with reference TRBV7-2 and TRBJ1-1, the CDR3 gives the full variable domain: GAGVSQSPSNKVTEKGKDVELRCDPISGHTALYWYRQSLGQGLEFLIYFQGNSAPDKSGLPSDRFSAERTGGSVSTLTIQRTQQEDSAVYLCASSLRLNTEAFFGQGTRLTVV.

This clone was observed once. This chain joins TRBV20-1 and TRBJ2-5; 8 nucleotides align to TRBD2. V shed 3 bases and J 2 bases; nucleotides not matched to a gene: 8. This CDR3 spans 15 amino acids. Germline V gene data show CDR1 as DFQATT and CDR2 as SNEGSKA (reference sequence). For the CDR3, the DNA is TGCAGTGCTAGTACGGGGGGGGGTTCACAAGAGACCCAGTACTTC. This sequence encodes CSASTGGGSQETQYF.

The DNA for the CDR3 is TGTGCCAGCAGTTTCCCTATTAGCAATCAGCCCCAGCATTTT. Amino acid sequence: CASSFPISNQPQHF. The chain carries TRBV28 and TRBJ1-5; D is unresolved. Germline CDR1 is MDHEN and CDR2 is SYDVKM. The CDR3 has 14 residues. V gave up 3 bases and J gave up 0 bases, with 6 bases separating them.

The chain carries TRBV7-9 and TRBJ2-5, with D possibly TRBD2 on 6 matching bases. Germline loops: CDR1 SEHNR, CDR2 FQNEAQ (reference sequence). This CDR3 contains 15 residues. The V and J ends lost 1 base and 2 bases respectively, with 11 bases between them. DNA of the CDR3: TGTGCCAGCAGCTTAGGTGCGGGGAATCAAGAGACCCAGTACTTC. Translated, it gives CASSLGAGNQETQYF. Full variable domain (remainder filled in from reference TRBV7-9 and TRBJ2-5): DTGVSQNPRHKITKRGQNVTFRCDPISEHNRLYWYRQTLGQGPEFLTYFQNEAQLEKSRLLSDRFSAERPKGSFSTLEIQRTEQGDSAMYLCASSLGAGNQETQYFGPGTRLLVL.

This chain joins TRBV13 and TRBJ2-1, with D possibly matching TRBD1 (6 bases). With 4 bases removed from V and 5 bases from J, the gap between germline ends came to 18 bases. CDR1 and CDR2 from the germline V gene are PRHDT and FYEKMQ (reference sequence). The CDR3 runs to 16 residues. CDR3 in amino acids: CASSSPPRQEHNEQFF. In DNA, the CDR3 is TGTGCCAGCAGCTCACCCCCGAGACAGGAGCACAATGAGCAGTTCTTC. Full variable domain (remainder filled in from reference TRBV13 and TRBJ2-1): AAGVIQSPRHLIKEKRETATLKCYPIPRHDTVYWYQQGPGQDPQFLISFYEKMQSDKGSIPDRFSAQQFSDYHSELNMSSLELGDSALYFCASSSPPRQEHNEQFFGPGTRLTVL.

The chain couples TRBV30 to TRBJ1-1; maybe TRBD1 (5 bases). The V and J ends lost 4 bases and 1 base respectively, with 10 bases between them. The CDR3 length is 13 residues. Germline V lookup: CDR1 GTSNPN, CDR2 SVGIG (reference sequence). For the CDR3, the DNA is TGTGCCTGGAACCGACAGTCGAACACTGAAGCTTTCTTT. It codes for CAWNRQSNTEAFF.

The genes are TRBV5-1 and TRBJ1-2; no definite D call. V lost 2 bases to trimming and J lost 1 base, with 9 bases between them. The CDR3 contains 14 residues. CDR1 SGHRS and CDR2 YFSETQ come from the germline V gene. The CDR3 nucleotides read TGCGCCAGCAGCTTATCAATCCGTAACTATGGCTACACCTTC. Amino acids: CASSLSIRNYGYTF.

This clone came up once. The chain uses TRBV9 and TRBJ2-1, with D unresolved. The germline gives CDR1 SGDLS, CDR2 YYNGEE. The CDR3 spans 15 residues. Trimming shortened V by 0 bases and J by 6 bases, and 13 bases separated the two germline ends. CDR3 coding DNA: TGTGCCAGCAGCGTAGGCCAGGCACCGGGCAATGAGCAGTTCTTC. This codes for CASSVGQAPGNEQFF.

The rearrangement uses TRBV19 and TRBJ1-2, with a weak D call TRBD1 (5 bases). Germline CDR1 is LNHDA and CDR2 is SQIVND (reference sequence). The CDR3 runs to 14 residues. V dropped 4 bases and J dropped 3 bases, with 12 bases sitting between them. DNA for the CDR3: TGTGCCAGTAGTAAAGAGGGGCGGTACTATGGCTACACCTTC. It is translated as CASSKEGRYYGYTF.

The genes are TRBV5-4 and TRBJ1-1, with TRBD1 matching over 9 bases. The V gene end was trimmed by 0 bases and the J gene end by 5 bases; junction bases not matched to a gene: 11. Germline V gives CDR1 SGHNT, CDR2 YYREEE (reference sequence). The CDR3 length is 17 residues. CDR3 residues: CASSLVLTGGLGTEAFF. The CDR3 DNA reads TGTGCCAGCAGCTTGGTGTTAACAGGGGGCTTAGGGACTGAAGCTTTCTTT.